This T cell receptor beta chain appears in the sequencing data of a study of cytomegalovirus exposure and HLA in healthy donors. It was with 60 Vbeta and 13 Jbeta primers that the PCR ran. The data were produced by immunoSEQ multiplex PCR, yet TCRdb's version contains in-frame clones alone and is incomplete. This sample has about 130,000 clones; about 80% occur once, and the top ten carry around 1.8%. The CDR3 is 14 residues long. V lost 4 bases, J lost 1 base, and 11 bases lay in between. The germline V gene has CDR1 SGHRS and CDR2 YFSETQ. The chain recombines TRBV5-1 with TRBJ1-1; D is uncertain. This clonotype originated in a woman aged 50 to 60 in good health and CMV-seronegative. The specimen was PBMCs. CDR3 in amino acids: CASSLLAGNTEAFF. Written as DNA, the CDR3 is TGCGCCAGCAGCCTCCTGGCTGGGAACACTGAAGCTTTCTTT.